The 3 T cell receptor beta chains reported below all come from one sample, sequenced in a study of cytomegalovirus exposure and HLA in healthy donors. Primers: 60 Vbeta forward and 13 Jbeta reverse. Assay used: immunoSEQ multiplex PCR; TCRdb lists only in-frame clones, some missing. Of fewer than 95,000 clones detected, roughly two thirds appear once; the ten largest clones hold 15% to 20%. Sequencing was carried out using PBMCs. The receptors derive from a woman in her thirties or forties in good health and CMV-seropositive.

J is TRBJ2-3 and V is TRBV5-1; TRBD1 aligns across 8 bases. The CDR3 consists of 14 residues. The junction had 9 bases not matched to a gene; V was cut back by 4 bases and J by 8 bases. The germline CDR1 and CDR2 sequences are SGHRS and YFSETQ. The CDR3 sequence is CASSDRDRSLTQYF. CDR3 DNA: TGCGCCAGCAGCGATCGGGACAGGAGCCTTACGCAGTATTTT.

V gene TRBV27 combines with J gene TRBJ1-1, with a possible D match to TRBD1 (6 bases). The CDR3 has 14 amino acids. In germline, CDR1 is MNHEY, CDR2 SMNVEV (reference sequence). V gave up 7 bases and J gave up 4 bases, with 16 bases separating them. CDR3: CASKLRGLVTEAFF. For the CDR3, the DNA is TGTGCCAGCAAATTGCGGGGGCTGGTCACTGAAGCTTTCTTT.

CDR3 residues: CASSLESQNTGELFF. Here the CDR3 DNA reads TGTGCCAGCAGCCTCGAGTCCCAGAACACCGGGGAGCTGTTTTTT. The chain recombines TRBV7-9 with TRBJ2-2; D not resolved. V lost 5 bases and J 1 base, leaving 11 bases between the germline ends. The CDR3 loop spans 15 amino acids. Germline-derived CDR1 and CDR2 are SEHNR and FQNEAQ (reference sequence).